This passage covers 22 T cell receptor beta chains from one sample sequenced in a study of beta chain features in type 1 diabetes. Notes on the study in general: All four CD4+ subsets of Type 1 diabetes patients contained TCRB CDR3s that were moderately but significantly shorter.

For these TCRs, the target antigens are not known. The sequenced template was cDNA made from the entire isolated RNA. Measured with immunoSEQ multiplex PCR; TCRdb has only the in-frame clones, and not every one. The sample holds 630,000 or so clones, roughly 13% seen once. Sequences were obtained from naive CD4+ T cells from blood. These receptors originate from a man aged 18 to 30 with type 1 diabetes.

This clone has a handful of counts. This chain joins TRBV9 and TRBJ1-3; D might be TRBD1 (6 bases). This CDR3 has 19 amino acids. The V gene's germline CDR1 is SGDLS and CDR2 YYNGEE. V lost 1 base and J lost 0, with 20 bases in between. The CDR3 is CASSVMAGADRGSGNTIYF. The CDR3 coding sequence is TGTGCCAGCAGCGTAATGGCGGGGGCCGACAGAGGCTCTGGAAACACCATATATTTT.

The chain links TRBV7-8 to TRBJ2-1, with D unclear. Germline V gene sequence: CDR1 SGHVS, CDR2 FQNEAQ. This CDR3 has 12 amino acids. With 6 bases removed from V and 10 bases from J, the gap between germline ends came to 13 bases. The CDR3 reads CASRPDPGEQFF. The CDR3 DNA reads TGTGCCAGCAGACCAGACCCTGGCGAGCAGTTCTTC.

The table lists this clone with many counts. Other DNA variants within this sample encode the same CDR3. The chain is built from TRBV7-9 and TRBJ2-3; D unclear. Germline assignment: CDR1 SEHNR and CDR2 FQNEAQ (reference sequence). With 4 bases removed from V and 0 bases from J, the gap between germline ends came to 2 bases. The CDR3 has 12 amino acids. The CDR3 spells CASSSSTDTQYF. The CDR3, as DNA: TGTGCCAGCAGCTCAAGCACAGATACGCAGTATTTT. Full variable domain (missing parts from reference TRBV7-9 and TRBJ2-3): DTGVSQNPRHKITKRGQNVTFRCDPISEHNRLYWYRQTLGQGPEFLTYFQNEAQLEKSRLLSDRFSAERPKGSFSTLEIQRTEQGDSAMYLCASSSSTDTQYFGPGTRLTVL.

CDR3 nucleotides: TGTGCCAGCAGCTTAGGGACTAGCGGTTACGAGCAGTACTTC. It encodes CASSLGTSGYEQYF. J is TRBJ2-7 and V is TRBV13; 9 positions match TRBD2. CDR1 PRHDT and CDR2 FYEKMQ come from the germline V gene (reference sequence). Germline trimming cut 0 bases from V and 4 bases from J; bases unmatched to any gene: 1. The CDR3 runs to 14 residues.

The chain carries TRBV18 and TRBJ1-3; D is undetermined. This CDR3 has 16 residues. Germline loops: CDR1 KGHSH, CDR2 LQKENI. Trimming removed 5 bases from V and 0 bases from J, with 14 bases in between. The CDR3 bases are TGTGCCAGCTCAGTGCAGGACTCCCCCTCTGGAAACACCATATATTTT. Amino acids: CASSVQDSPSGNTIYF.

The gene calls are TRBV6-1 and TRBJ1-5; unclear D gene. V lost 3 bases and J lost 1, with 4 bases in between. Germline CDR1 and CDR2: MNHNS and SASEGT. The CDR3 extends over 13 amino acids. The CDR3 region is CASSERSNQPQHF. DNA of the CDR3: TGTGCCAGCAGTGAGAGGAGCAATCAGCCCCAGCATTTT.

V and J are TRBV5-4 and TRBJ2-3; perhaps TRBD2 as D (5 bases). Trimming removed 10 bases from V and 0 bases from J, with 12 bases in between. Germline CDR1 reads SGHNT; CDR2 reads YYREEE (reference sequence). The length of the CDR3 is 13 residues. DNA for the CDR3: TGTGCCGGAGGCGGAGGAAGCACAGATACGCAGTATTTT. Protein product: CAGGGGSTDTQYF.

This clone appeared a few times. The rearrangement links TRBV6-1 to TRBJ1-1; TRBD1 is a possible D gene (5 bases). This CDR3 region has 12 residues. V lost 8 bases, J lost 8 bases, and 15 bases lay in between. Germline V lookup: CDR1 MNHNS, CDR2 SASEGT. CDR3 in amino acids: CASFRQGGEAFF. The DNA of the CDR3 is TGTGCCAGCTTTCGGCAGGGAGGCGAAGCTTTCTTT.

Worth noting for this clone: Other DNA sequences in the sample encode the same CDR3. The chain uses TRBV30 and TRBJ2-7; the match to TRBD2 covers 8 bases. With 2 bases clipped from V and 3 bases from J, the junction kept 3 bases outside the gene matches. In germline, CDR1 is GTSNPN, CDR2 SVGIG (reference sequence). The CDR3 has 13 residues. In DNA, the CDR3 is TGTGCCTGGAGTTTGGCGGGGGGCTACGAGCAGTACTTC. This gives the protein CAWSLAGGYEQYF.

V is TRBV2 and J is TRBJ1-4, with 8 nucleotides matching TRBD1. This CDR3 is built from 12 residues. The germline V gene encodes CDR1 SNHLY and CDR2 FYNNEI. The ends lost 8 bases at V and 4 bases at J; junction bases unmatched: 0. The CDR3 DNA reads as TGTGCCAGCGGACAGGGTAATGAAAAACTGTTTTTT. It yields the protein CASGQGNEKLFF. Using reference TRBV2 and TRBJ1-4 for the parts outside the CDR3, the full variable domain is EPEVTQTPSHQVTQMGQEVILRCVPISNHLYFYWYRQILGQKVEFLVSFYNNEISEKSEIFDDQFSVERPDGSNFTLKIRSTKLEDSAMYFCASGQGNEKLFFGSGTQLSVL.

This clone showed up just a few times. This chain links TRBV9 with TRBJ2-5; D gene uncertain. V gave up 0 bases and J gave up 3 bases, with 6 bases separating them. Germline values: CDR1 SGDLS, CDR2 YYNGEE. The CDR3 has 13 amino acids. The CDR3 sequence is CASSVAMKETQYF. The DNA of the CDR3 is TGTGCCAGCAGCGTAGCTATGAAAGAGACCCAGTACTTC. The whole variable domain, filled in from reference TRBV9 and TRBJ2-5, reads DSGVTQTPKHLITATGQRVTLRCSPRSGDLSVYWYQQSLDQGLQFLIQYYNGEERAKGNILERFSAQQFPDLHSELNLSSLELGDSALYFCASSVAMKETQYFGPGTRLLVL.

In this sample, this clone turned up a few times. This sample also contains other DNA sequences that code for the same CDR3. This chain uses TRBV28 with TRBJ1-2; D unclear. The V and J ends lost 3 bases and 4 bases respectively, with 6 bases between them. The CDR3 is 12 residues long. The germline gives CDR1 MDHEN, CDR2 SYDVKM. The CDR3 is CASSLEGYGYTF. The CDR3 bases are TGTGCCAGCAGTTTGGAGGGCTATGGCTACACCTTC.

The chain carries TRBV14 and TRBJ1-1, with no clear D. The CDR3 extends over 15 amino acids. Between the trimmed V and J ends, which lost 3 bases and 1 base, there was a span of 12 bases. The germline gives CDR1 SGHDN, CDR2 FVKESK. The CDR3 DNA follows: TGTGCCAGCAGCCAGCAACACCGAGCGAACACTGAAGCTTTCTTT. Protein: CASSQQHRANTEAFF.

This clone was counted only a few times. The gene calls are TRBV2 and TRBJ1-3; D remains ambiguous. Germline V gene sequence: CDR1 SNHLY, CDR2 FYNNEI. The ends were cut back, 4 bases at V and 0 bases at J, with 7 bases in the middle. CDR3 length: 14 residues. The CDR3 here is CASSVGNSGNTIYF. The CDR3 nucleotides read TGTGCCAGCAGTGTAGGGAACTCTGGAAACACCATATATTTT.

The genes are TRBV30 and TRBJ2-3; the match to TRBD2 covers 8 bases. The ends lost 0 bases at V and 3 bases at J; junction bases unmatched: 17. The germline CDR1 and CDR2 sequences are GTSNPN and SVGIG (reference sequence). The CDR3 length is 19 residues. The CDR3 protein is CAWSVVTPWGSGNTDTQYF. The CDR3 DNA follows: TGTGCCTGGAGTGTAGTGACTCCCTGGGGTAGCGGGAATACAGATACGCAGTATTTT.

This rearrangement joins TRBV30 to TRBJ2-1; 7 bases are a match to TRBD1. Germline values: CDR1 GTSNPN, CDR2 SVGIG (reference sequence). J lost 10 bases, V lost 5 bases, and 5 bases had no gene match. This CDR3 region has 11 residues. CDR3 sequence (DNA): TGTGCCTGGTCACAGGGGCCCGAGCAGTTCTTC. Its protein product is CAWSQGPEQFF.

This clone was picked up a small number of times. CDR3 in amino acids: CASRADRGIYEQYF. The CDR3 coding sequence is TGTGCCAGCAGGGCCGACAGGGGGATCTACGAGCAGTACTTC. V is TRBV6-5 and J is TRBJ2-7, with TRBD1 matching over 9 bases. The length of the CDR3 is 14 residues. After removal of 6 bases from V and 3 bases from J, the junction contained 6 bases not matched to a gene. Germline V CDR1 and CDR2: MNHEY, SVGAGI.

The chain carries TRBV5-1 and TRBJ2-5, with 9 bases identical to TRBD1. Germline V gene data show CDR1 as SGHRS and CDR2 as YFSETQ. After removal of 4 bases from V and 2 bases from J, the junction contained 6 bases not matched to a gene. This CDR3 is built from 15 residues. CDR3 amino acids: CASSPLTGGQETQYF. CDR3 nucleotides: TGCGCCAGCAGCCCACTGACAGGGGGACAAGAGACCCAGTACTTC.

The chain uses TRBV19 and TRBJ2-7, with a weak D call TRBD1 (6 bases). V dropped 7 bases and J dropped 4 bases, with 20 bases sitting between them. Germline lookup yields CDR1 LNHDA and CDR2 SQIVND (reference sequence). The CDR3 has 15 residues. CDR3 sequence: CASTQGTGIVYEQYF. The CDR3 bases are TGTGCCAGTACCCAGGGAACAGGGATTGTGTACGAGCAGTACTTC.

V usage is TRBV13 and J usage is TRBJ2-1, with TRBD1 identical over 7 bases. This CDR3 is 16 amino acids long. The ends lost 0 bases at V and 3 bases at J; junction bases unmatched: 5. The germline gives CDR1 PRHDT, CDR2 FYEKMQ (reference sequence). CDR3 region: CASSLGQGSYYNEQFF. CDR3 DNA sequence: TGTGCCAGCAGCTTAGGACAGGGGTCCTACTACAATGAGCAGTTCTTC.

CDR3 DNA: TGTGCCAGCAGACGAAATGAGGGACAGGGGGCCAATGAGCAGTTCTTC. It encodes CASRRNEGQGANEQFF. The chain is built from TRBV7-9 and TRBJ2-1; TRBD1 aligns across 12 bases. The junction had 9 bases not matched to a gene; V was cut back by 6 bases and J by 6 bases. Germline CDR1 and CDR2: SEHNR and FQNEAQ (reference sequence). CDR3 length: 16 amino acids. Full variable domain (rest looked up from reference TRBV7-9 and TRBJ2-1): DTGVSQNPRHKITKRGQNVTFRCDPISEHNRLYWYRQTLGQGPEFLTYFQNEAQLEKSRLLSDRFSAERPKGSFSTLEIQRTEQGDSAMYLCASRRNEGQGANEQFFGPGTRLTVL.

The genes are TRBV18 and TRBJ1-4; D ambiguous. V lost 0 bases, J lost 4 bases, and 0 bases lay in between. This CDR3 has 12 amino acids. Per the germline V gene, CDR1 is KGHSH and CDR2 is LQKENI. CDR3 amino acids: CASSPPNEKLFF. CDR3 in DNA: TGTGCCAGCTCACCACCTAATGAAAAACTGTTTTTT.